Given below is one T cell receptor beta chain in context. The data are from a study of blood T cell repertoires in COVID-19. Study as a whole: Donors in the United States, Italy and Spain gave samples during acute or convalescent COVID-19.

In the original processing: Researchers report that nucleated cell counts were estimated from reference gene primer amplification. Repertoires were generated with immunoSEQ multiplex PCR, while TCRdb's copy carries only in-frame clones and drops some. Clone size and the V and J calls come from that table; the DNA yielded D and trimming. The data show approximately 300,000 clones, 80% to 95% seen once. Unmatched junction bases numbered 14, after V lost 0 bases and J lost 1 base. CDR1 is LGHNT, CDR2 FRNRAP, per germline. This CDR3 has 20 amino acids. The source of this sequence is a woman under 40 who had recovered from COVID-19. Input material: PBMCs or T cells enriched from blood (not recorded which). The rearrangement links TRBV12-5 to TRBJ2-1, with 8 nucleotides matching TRBD2. Written as DNA, the CDR3 is TGTGCTAGTGGTTTGGTACCAGAGCGGGAGTCTGTGAGGTCCTACAATGAGCAGTTCTTC. Translating gives CASGLVPERESVRSYNEQFF.